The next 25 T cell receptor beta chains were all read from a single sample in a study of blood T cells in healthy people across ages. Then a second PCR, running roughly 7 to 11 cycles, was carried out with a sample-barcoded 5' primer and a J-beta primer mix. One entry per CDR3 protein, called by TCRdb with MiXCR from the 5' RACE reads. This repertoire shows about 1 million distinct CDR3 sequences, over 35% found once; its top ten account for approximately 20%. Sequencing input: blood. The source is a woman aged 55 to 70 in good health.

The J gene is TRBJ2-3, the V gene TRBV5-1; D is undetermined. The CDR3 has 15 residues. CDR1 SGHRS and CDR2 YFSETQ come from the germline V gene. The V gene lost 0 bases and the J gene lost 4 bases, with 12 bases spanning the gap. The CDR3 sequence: CASSLARGPPDTQYF. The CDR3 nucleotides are TGCGCCAGCAGCTTGGCTCGAGGACCGCCAGATACGCAGTATTTT.

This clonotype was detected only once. CDR3 region: CSARDFMGRYNEQFF. The CDR3 DNA reads TGCAGTGCTAGAGATTTCATGGGACGGTACAATGAGCAGTTCTTC. The V and J genes are TRBV20-1 and TRBJ2-1; D may be TRBD1 or TRBD2 (5 bases each). The V gene's germline CDR1 is DFQATT and CDR2 SNEGSKA (reference sequence). Trimming took off 0 bases at V and 4 bases at J, with 13 bases between the two ends. This CDR3 has 15 residues.

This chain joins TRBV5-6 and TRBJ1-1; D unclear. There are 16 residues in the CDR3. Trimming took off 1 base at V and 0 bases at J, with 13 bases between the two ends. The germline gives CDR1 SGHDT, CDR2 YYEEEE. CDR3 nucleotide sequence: TGTGCCAGCAGCTTGCCCTGGGATCGAATGAACACTGAAGCTTTCTTT. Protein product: CASSLPWDRMNTEAFF. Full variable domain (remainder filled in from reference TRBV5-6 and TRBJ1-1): DAGVTQSPTHLIKTRGQQVTLRCSPKSGHDTVSWYQQALGQGPQFIFQYYEEEERQRGNFPDRFSGHQFPNYSSELNVNALLLGDSALYLCASSLPWDRMNTEAFFGQGTRLTVV.

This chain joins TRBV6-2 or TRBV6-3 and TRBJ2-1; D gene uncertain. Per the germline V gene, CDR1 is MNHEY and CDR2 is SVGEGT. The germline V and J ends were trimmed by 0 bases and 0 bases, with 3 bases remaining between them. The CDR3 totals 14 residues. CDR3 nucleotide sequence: TGTGCCAGCAGTTACTCGAGCTCCTACAATGAGCAGTTCTTC. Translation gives CASSYSSSYNEQFF.

The DNA of the CDR3 is TGTGCCAGCAGTGATTGGGACGGTAACTACGAGCAGTACTTC. Translating gives CASSDWDGNYEQYF. The chain is built from TRBV25-1 and TRBJ2-7; D may correspond to TRBD1 or TRBD2 (5 bases each). With 3 bases removed from V and 3 bases from J, the gap between germline ends came to 12 bases. From germline, CDR1 is MGHDK and CDR2 SYGVNS. CDR3 length: 14 amino acids.

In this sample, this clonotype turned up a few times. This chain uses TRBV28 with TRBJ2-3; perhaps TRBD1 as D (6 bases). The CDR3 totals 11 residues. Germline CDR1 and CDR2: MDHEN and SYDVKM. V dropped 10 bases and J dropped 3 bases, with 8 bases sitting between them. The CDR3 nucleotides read TGTGCCACCCAGGGGACAGATACGCAGTATTTT. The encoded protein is CATQGTDTQYF.

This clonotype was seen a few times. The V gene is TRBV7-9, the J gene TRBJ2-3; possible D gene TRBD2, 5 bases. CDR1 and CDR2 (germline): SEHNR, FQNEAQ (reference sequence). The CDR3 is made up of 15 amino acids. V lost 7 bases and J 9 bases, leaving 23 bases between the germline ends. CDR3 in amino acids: CASNGLAGEYVTQYF. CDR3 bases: TGTGCCAGCAACGGTTTGGCCGGGGAATACGTCACGCAGTATTTT.

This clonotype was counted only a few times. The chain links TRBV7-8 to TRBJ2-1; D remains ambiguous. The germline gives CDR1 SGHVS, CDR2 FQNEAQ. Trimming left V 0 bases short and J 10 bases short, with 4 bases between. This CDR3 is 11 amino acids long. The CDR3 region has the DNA TGTGCCAGCAGCTTAGCGGAGGAGCAGTTCTTC. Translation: CASSLAEEQFF.

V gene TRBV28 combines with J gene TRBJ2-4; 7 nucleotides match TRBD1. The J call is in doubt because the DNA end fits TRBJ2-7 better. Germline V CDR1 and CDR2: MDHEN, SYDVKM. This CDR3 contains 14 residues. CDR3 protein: CASRATGFDDEQYF. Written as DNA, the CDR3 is TGTGCCAGCAGAGCGACAGGGTTCGACGACGAGCAGTACTTC.

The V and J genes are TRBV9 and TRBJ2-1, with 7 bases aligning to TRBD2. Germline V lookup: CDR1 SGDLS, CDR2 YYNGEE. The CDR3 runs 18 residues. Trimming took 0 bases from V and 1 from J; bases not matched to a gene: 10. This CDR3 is CASSVEGRGGRSYNEQFF. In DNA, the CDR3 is TGTGCCAGCAGCGTAGAGGGTAGGGGAGGGCGGTCCTACAATGAGCAGTTCTTC. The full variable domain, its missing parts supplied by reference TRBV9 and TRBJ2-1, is DSGVTQTPKHLITATGQRVTLRCSPRSGDLSVYWYQQSLDQGLQFLIQYYNGEERAKGNILERFSAQQFPDLHSELNLSSLELGDSALYFCASSVEGRGGRSYNEQFFGPGTRLTVL.

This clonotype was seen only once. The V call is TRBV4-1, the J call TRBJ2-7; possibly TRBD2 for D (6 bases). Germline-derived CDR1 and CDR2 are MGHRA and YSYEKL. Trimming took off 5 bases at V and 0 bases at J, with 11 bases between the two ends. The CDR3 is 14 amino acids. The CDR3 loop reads CASSTVGSSYEQYF. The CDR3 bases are TGCGCCAGCAGCACCGTCGGGAGCTCCTACGAGCAGTACTTC.

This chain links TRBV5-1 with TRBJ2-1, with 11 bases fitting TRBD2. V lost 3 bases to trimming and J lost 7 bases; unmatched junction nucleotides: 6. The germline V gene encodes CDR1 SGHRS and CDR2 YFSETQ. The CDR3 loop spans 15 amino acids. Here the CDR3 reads CASSSVGLAVNEQFF. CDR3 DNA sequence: TGCGCCAGCAGCTCGGTGGGACTAGCGGTGAATGAGCAGTTCTTC.

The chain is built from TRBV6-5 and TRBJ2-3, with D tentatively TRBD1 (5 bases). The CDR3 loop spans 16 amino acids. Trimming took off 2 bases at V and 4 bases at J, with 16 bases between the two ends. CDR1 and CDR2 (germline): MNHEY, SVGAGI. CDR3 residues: CASSYGPSSRADTQYF. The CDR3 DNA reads TGTGCCAGCAGTTACGGGCCTAGTTCCAGGGCAGATACGCAGTATTTT.

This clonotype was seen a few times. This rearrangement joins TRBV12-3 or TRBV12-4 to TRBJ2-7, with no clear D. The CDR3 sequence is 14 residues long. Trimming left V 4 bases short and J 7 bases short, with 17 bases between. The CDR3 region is CASSWEDFYNEQYF. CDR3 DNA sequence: TGTGCCAGCAGTTGGGAAGACTTCTACAATGAGCAGTACTTC.

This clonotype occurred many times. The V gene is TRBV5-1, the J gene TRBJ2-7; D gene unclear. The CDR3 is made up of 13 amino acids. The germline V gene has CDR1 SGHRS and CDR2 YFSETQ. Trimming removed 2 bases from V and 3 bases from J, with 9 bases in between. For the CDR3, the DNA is TGCGCCAGCAGCTTCACCCCGGGCTACGAGCAGTACTTC. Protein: CASSFTPGYEQYF.

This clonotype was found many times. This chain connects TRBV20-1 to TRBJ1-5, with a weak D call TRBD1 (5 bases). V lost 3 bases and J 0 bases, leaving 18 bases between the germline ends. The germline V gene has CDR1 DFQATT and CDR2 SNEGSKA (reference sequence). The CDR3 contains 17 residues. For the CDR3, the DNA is TGCAGTGCTAGGGCAGGGCAAGGTGAACTTAGCAATCAGCCCCAGCATTTT. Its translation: CSARAGQGELSNQPQHF.

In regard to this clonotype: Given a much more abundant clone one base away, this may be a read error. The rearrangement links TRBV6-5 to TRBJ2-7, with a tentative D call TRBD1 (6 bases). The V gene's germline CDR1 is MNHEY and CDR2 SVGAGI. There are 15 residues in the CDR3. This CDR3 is CAGSYGYQGTYEQYF. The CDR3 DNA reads TGTGCCGGCAGTTACGGATATCAGGGGACCTACGAGCAGTACTTC.

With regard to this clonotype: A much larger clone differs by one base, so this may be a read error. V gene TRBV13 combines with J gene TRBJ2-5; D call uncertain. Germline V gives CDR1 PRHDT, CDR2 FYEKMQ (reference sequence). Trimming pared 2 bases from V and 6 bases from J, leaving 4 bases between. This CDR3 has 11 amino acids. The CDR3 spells CASSLTKTQYF. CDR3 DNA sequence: TGTGCCAGCAGCTTAACGAAGACCCAGTACTTC.

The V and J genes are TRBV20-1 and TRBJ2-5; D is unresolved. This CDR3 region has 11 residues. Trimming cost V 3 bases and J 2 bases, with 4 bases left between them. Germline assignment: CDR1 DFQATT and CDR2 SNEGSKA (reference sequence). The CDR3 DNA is TGCAGTGCTAGTACTCAAGAGACCCAGTACTTC. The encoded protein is CSASTQETQYF.

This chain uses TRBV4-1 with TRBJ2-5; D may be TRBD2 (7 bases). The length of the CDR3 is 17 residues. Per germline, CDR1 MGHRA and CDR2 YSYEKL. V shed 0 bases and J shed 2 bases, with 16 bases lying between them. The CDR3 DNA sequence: TGCGCCAGCAGCCAAGAAATAGGGGGGGGGTTTCAAGAGACCCAGTACTTC. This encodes CASSQEIGGGFQETQYF.

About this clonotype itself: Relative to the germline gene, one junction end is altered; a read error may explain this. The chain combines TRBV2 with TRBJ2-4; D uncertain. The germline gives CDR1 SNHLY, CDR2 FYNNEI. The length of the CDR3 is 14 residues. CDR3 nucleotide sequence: TGTGCCAGCAGTGAAACTTTAGCCAAAAACATTCAGCACTTC. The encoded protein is CASSETLAKNIQHF.

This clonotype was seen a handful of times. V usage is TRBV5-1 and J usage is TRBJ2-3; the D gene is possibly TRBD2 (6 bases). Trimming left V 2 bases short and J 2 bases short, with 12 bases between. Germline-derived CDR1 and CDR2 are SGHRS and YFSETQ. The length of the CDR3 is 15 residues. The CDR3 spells CASSFEAGYTDTQYF. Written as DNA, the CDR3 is TGCGCCAGCAGCTTTGAGGCGGGATACACAGATACGCAGTATTTT.

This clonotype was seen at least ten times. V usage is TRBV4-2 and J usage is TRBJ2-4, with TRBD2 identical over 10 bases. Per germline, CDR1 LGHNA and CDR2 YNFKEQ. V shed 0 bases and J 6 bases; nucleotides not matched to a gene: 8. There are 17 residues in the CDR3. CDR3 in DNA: TGTGCCAGCAGCCAAGAGGCAGCGGGAGGGCTAGTAAACATTCAGTACTTC. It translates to CASSQEAAGGLVNIQYF.

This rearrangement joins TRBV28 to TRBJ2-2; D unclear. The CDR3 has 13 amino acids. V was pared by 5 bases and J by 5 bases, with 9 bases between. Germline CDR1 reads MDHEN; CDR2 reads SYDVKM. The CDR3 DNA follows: TGTGCCAGCAGTGTAGAACAGACCGGGGAGCTGTTTTTT. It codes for CASSVEQTGELFF.

The CDR3 sequence is CASSDDRGFTIQYF. CDR3 DNA sequence: TGTGCCAGCAGTGACGACAGGGGATTCACCATTCAGTACTTC. The genes are TRBV6-1 and TRBJ2-7; 8 bases match TRBD1. The closer fit of TRBJ2-4 to the DNA end suggests the J call may be wrong. Germline assignment: CDR1 MNHNS and CDR2 SASEGT. This CDR3 has 14 residues.